This T cell receptor beta chain appears in the sequencing data of a study of blood T cell repertoires in COVID-19 (dated by TCRdb to 2018 to 2020). Context from the whole study: Samples covering the acute and convalescent phases of COVID-19 were provided by collaborators in the United States, Italy and Spain. The prospective study material was composed of cDNA or gDNA derived from T cells, B-cell-depleted T cells, or PBMCs. A de-identified subject ID, COVID-19 status, age in years and sex were almost always included in the sample metadata. The repertoires were released in a freely available public database meant as a resource for research on the immune response to SARS-CoV-2. HLA class I and class II types, where available, came from metadata supplied by the sample provider rather than from assay-based typing. Samples came from the ongoing ImmuneRACE study (first 160 participants) plus 1,254 subjects from 6 global collaborators. Subjects who had been exposed to COVID-19, were actively infected with it, or had recovered from it provided the deeply sampled blood TCRbeta repertoires that made up the dataset. The research as a whole found: The amount of clinical and demographic metadata varied by source and participant and was provided uncurated.

TCRbeta CDR3 regions were amplified from genomic DNA by means of the immunoSEQ Assay, a bias-controlled multiplex PCR. In the paper's pipeline: Within the assay, amplification of reference gene primers was used to estimate how many nucleated cells each sample contained. To quantify the absolute abundance of each unique TCRbeta CDR3 rearrangement, sequence reads were collapsed and filtered. Productive Simpson clonality was computed per sample as the square root of Simpson's diversity index over productive rearrangements. TCRdb limited this immuneACCESS table to in-frame rearrangements with V and J called. A share of clones is missing; checked studies link under half to unresolved V genes, and the rest is unexplained. The DNA gave D and trimming, while V, J and clone size come from that table. This sample gives under 95,000 clones in total; less than 85% of them show up just once. The ten largest clones capture 9.5% to 12% of the sample.

The CDR3 sequence holds 14 residues, the cysteine and phenylalanine included. Only the CDR3 region is kept as DNA, spanning 42 bases read in frame from base 1. The junction shows trimming of 6 bases on V and 6 bases on J, and the gene matches do not reach 8 bases of it. Per the germline V gene, MNHEY is the CDR1 and SVGEGT is the CDR2. Whole blood was collected in K2EDTA tubes by collaborating institutions according to the institutions' own protocols. For TCRbeta analysis, collaborator samples were shipped as frozen whole blood, as isolated PBMCs, or as DNA extracted from either sample type. As concerns this clone: Its antigen specificity is not known. No quality values exist for individual bases; no much larger clone is one base distant.

This TCR derives from a human donor in a cohort sampled during active COVID-19. Recombination joined TRBV6-2 or TRBV6-3 with TRBJ1-5; 7 of the junction bases match TRBD1. The specimen was peripheral blood. The DNA sequence reads TGTGCCAGCAGCCTAAGGGGGGACAGTCAGCCCCAGCATTTT. Translated, this is CASSLRGDSQPQHF.